Reported below is one T cell receptor (beta chain). This specimen belongs to a study of T cell changes during pregnancy in multiple sclerosis. From germline, CDR1 is SGHRS and CDR2 YFSETQ. CDR3 length: 17 amino acids. V trimming: 2 bases; J trimming: 1 base; junction bases outside the gene matches: 8. Using immunoSEQ multiplex PCR, the repertoire was profiled, and TCRdb retains in-frame clones only, with some absent. Here the sample spans under 150,000 clones, roughly 95% being singletons. Sequencing was performed on peripheral blood, taken after pregnancy. This chain connects TRBV5-1 to TRBJ1-2; 10 bases map to TRBD1. This TCR derives from a female donor with multiple sclerosis, enrolled in a pregnancy study. As DNA, the CDR3 is TGCGCCAGCAGCTTAGGGACAGGGGCCAGTGGTAACTATGGCTACACCTTC. Translating gives CASSLGTGASGNYGYTF.